The 10 T cell receptor beta chains below were found in one sample sequenced in a study of spatial heterogeneity in lung cancer. TCRdb fed the 5' RACE reads into MiXCR, producing one record per CDR3 protein. The repertoire holds about 5,100 distinct CDR3 sequences, with over 5% as singletons. Time point given: sample taken at primary tumor resection. For these TCRs, the target antigens are not known. Regarding the study as a whole: Counts of expanded alpha and beta TCRs within tumors tracked the tumor nonsynonymous mutation count.

Specimen: lung tumor tissue, collected at surgery. The origin of the receptors is a female donor with early-stage non-small cell lung cancer.

In this sample, this clonotype is medium-sized. The size of this beta chain means little, since it is a stray read in a library made for alpha chains. J is TRBJ2-2 and V is TRBV7-2, with TRBD2 matching over 7 bases. Germline-derived CDR1 and CDR2 are SGHTA and FQGNSA. The CDR3 contains 13 residues. The V segment lost 5 bases and the J segment 5 bases; nucleotides outside the gene matches: 2. The CDR3 DNA reads as TGTGCCAGCAGCACTAGCGTAACCGGGGAGCTGTTTTTT. As protein: CASSTSVTGELFF.

This clonotype was seen many times. This beta chain is a stray read from a library made for alpha chains; its abundance is not meaningful. The genes are TRBV10-3 and TRBJ2-7; 7 bases map to TRBD2. The CDR3 runs to 14 residues. Germline V CDR1 and CDR2: ENHRY, SYGVKD. The junction had 9 bases not matched to a gene; V was cut back by 6 bases and J by 4 bases. The CDR3 protein is CAISAGLMGYEQYF. CDR3 bases: TGTGCCATCAGCGCGGGACTAATGGGATACGAGCAGTACTTC.

This clonotype counts as medium-sized. This beta chain appears as a stray read in a library generated for alpha chains; its size is not informative. The CDR3 spells CASSLGGQTQYF. The CDR3 DNA reads as TGTGCCAGCAGTTTAGGGGGACAGACCCAGTACTTC. The genes are TRBV12-3 or TRBV12-4 and TRBJ2-5; D is possibly TRBD1 or TRBD2 (5 bases each). V was trimmed by 1 base and J by 6 bases, leaving 6 bases between them. CDR3 size: 12 residues.

This clonotype ranks as medium-sized. A library made for alpha chains picked up this beta chain off target, so its size means little. The rearrangement joins TRBV29-1 to TRBJ2-2; D is possibly TRBD2 (5 bases). V was cut by 6 bases and J by 5 bases, with 13 bases left in between. This CDR3 is built from 13 residues. The germline CDR1 and CDR2 sequences are SQVTM and ANQGSEA. The CDR3 loop is CSVRRGGTGELFF. CDR3 nucleotide sequence: TGCAGCGTGAGACGGGGTGGAACCGGGGAGCTGTTTTTT.

This clonotype ranks as medium-sized (0.01 to 0.1%). Because this beta chain is a stray read in a library intended to capture alpha chains, its abundance should not be given much weight. V is TRBV12-3 or TRBV12-4 and J is TRBJ2-7; 14 positions agree with TRBD2. After removal of 6 bases from V and 5 bases from J, the junction contained 3 bases not matched to a gene. The CDR3 has 14 residues. The CDR3 DNA reads TGTGCCAGCAGATTGGGACTAGCGGGAGACGAGCAGTACTTC. Translating it yields CASRLGLAGDEQYF.

This clonotype was found a few times. This beta chain is off target for a library built for alpha chains, so its abundance means little. This chain uses TRBV5-1 with TRBJ2-3; 7 nucleotides line up with TRBD1. Trimming took 4 bases from V and 0 from J; bases not matched to a gene: 8. This CDR3 comprises 16 residues. Germline assignment: CDR1 SGHRS and CDR2 YFSETQ. CDR3 nucleotide sequence: TGCGCCAGCAGCGTCTCCGGGACAGTAAGCACAGATACGCAGTATTTT. Translation: CASSVSGTVSTDTQYF.

This clonotype is labeled as medium-sized. This beta chain represents an off-target read in a library built for alpha chains; its size is of limited meaning. The chain links TRBV13 to TRBJ2-7, with D possibly TRBD1 on 6 matching bases. V gave up 5 bases and J gave up 2 bases, with 13 bases separating them. Per germline, CDR1 PRHDT and CDR2 FYEKMQ (reference sequence). This CDR3 is built from 14 residues. Here the CDR3 reads CASSPGTGTYEQYV. The DNA of the CDR3 is TGTGCCAGCAGCCCTGGAACAGGGACCTACGAGCAGTACGTC.

This clonotype is categorized as medium-sized. The library was built for alpha chains, so this beta chain is an off-target read and its size means little. This chain connects TRBV10-3 to TRBJ1-2; 7 bases map to TRBD1. The CDR3 sequence is 15 residues long. V dropped 0 bases and J dropped 4; count of bases not matched to a gene: 5. The germline V gene encodes CDR1 ENHRY and CDR2 SYGVKD. The CDR3, as DNA: TGTGCCATCAGTGAGTCGGGACAGTTTCTCTATGGCTACACCTTC. Its protein product is CAISESGQFLYGYTF.

This clonotype occurred a few times. This beta chain came through as a stray read in a library set up for alpha chains, and its size says little. The CDR3 DNA sequence: TGTGCCAGCAGCCTCGAAACTAATGAAAAACTGTTTTTT. Translation: CASSLETNEKLFF. The J gene is TRBJ1-4, the V gene TRBV6-1; D is uncertain. Germline loops: CDR1 MNHNS, CDR2 SASEGT. V dropped 6 bases and J dropped 1 base, with 6 bases sitting between them. This CDR3 has 13 amino acids.

This clonotype is labeled as medium-sized (0.01 to 0.1%). Within a library made for alpha chains, this beta chain is off target, and its count is uninformative. This rearrangement joins TRBV10-3 to TRBJ2-7; D is possibly TRBD2 (6 bases). Germline CDR1 is ENHRY and CDR2 is SYGVKD. V was trimmed by 3 bases and J by 7 bases, leaving 13 bases between them. This CDR3 region has 13 residues. DNA for the CDR3: TGTGCCATCAGTGACTCTGTGGAGGGGGAGCAGTACTTC. It is translated as CAISDSVEGEQYF.